Listed below are T cell receptor beta chains from one sample, sequenced in a study of blood T cell repertoires in COVID-19. Profiled with immunoSEQ multiplex PCR; TCRdb holds only in-frame clones, not every one. The sample shows fewer than 300,000 clones, roughly 84% of them seen only once. Source material: peripheral blood. These receptors were obtained from a woman aged 18-29 years with acute or convalescent COVID-19. CDR3s include the opening cysteine and the closing phenylalanine or tryptophan. The order of the fields is J gene, clone size, D gene, V gene, CDR3 DNA, CDR3 protein. The D gene is left open where the match is weak. A clone size is listed for some rows: how often the clone was seen (once, few, many), or a class if it is expanded.

J: TRBJ1-2
size: NA
D: TRBD1
V: TRBV10-3
DNA: TGTGCCATCAGTGAATGGGGGACAGGGGGAATAGGCTACACCTTC
CDR3: CAISEWGTGGIGYTF

J: TRBJ2-3
size: NA
D: TRBD2
V: TRBV4-2
DNA: TGTGCCAGCAGCCGGCGAGTAAAGGGACTAGCGGGAGTAGGGGTCAGCACAGATACGCAGTATTTT
CDR3: CASSRRVKGLAGVGVSTDTQYF

J: TRBJ2-3
size: NA
D: NA
V: TRBV12-3/TRBV12-4
DNA: TGTGCCAGCAGTTTACGCGCCACAGATACGCAGTATTTT
CDR3: CASSLRATDTQYF

J: TRBJ1-2
size: NA
D: TRBD1
V: TRBV6-5
DNA: TGTGCCAGCAGACGGACAGGGTATGGCTACACCTTC
CDR3: CASRRTGYGYTF

J: TRBJ2-7
size: NA
D: TRBD2
V: TRBV27
DNA: TGTGCCAGCAGTTGGGACCTAGCGGTAGTGCCCTACGAGCAGTACTTC
CDR3: CASSWDLAVVPYEQYF

J: TRBJ1-4
size: NA
D: NA
V: TRBV11-2
DNA: TGTGCCAGCAGCTTAGGTCCACGGGGGAGGAATGAAAAACTGTTTTTT
CDR3: CASSLGPRGRNEKLFF

J: TRBJ1-6
size: NA
D: TRBD1
V: TRBV5-1
DNA: TGCGCCAGCACCTTAGGGGGCAATTCACCCCTCCACTTT
CDR3: CASTLGGNSPLHF

J: TRBJ2-1
size: NA
D: TRBD2
V: TRBV10-3
DNA: TGTGCCATCAGTGGCCAAGCCGGGGCGGGAGGGAACAATGAGCAGTTCTTC
CDR3: CAISGQAGAGGNNEQFF

J: TRBJ2-3
size: once
D: NA
V: TRBV10-1
DNA: TGCGCCAGCAGTGAGTCGGCCGTCACAGATACGCAGTATTTT
CDR3: CASSESAVTDTQYF

J: TRBJ1-2
size: NA
D: NA
V: TRBV6-2/TRBV6-3
DNA: TGTGCCAGCAGTTACGGGACACCAGGGTATGGCTACACCTTC
CDR3: CASSYGTPGYGYTF

J: TRBJ1-4
size: NA
D: NA
V: TRBV14
DNA: TGTGCCAGCAGCCGGCGGGAGGGCACTAATGAAAAACTGTTTTTT
CDR3: CASSRREGTNEKLFF

J: TRBJ2-7
size: few
D: TRBD2
V: TRBV3-1/TRBV3-2
DNA: TGTGCCAGCAGCCAAAAGACAATCCCACCAGCGGGAACTCCCTACGAGCAGTACTTC
CDR3: CASSQKTIPPAGTPYEQYF

J: TRBJ1-2
size: NA
D: NA
V: TRBV12-3/TRBV12-4
DNA: TGTGCCAGCAGTCGCCGGGAGTTAGGCACCTTC
CDR3: CASSRRELGTF

J: TRBJ2-7
size: once
D: NA
V: TRBV27
DNA: TGTGCCAGCAGTTTATCGGTGACAGCATGGAGCGAGCAGTACTTC
CDR3: CASSLSVTAWSEQYF

J: TRBJ1-5
size: once
D: NA
V: TRBV4-2
DNA: TGTGCCAGCAGCCAAGAGGGCCCGAGCAATCAGCCCCAGCATTTT
CDR3: CASSQEGPSNQPQHF

J: TRBJ1-1
size: NA
D: TRBD1
V: TRBV2
DNA: TGTGCCAGCAGTGAAGGCGGGACAGGGGCGTCCGAAGCTTTCTTT
CDR3: CASSEGGTGASEAFF

J: TRBJ2-1
size: NA
D: NA
V: TRBV5-8
DNA: TGTGCCAGCAGCTTGGGTGTGGGCCCCTACAATGAGCAGTTCTTC
CDR3: CASSLGVGPYNEQFF

J: TRBJ1-5
size: NA
D: NA
V: TRBV27
DNA: TGTGCCAGCAGTCCCCGGTTGTTTAGTGAGCCCCAGCATTTT
CDR3: CASSPRLFSEPQHF

J: TRBJ2-7
size: NA
D: NA
V: TRBV28
DNA: TGTGCCAGCAGCCGCGGAGGCACCCTCTACGAGCAGTACTTC
CDR3: CASSRGGTLYEQYF

J: TRBJ1-1
size: few
D: NA
V: TRBV19
DNA: TGTGCCAGTAGTGCCTGGGCAGACACTGAAGCTTTCTTT
CDR3: CASSAWADTEAFF

J: TRBJ2-1
size: NA
D: NA
V: TRBV27
DNA: TGTGCCACTCACAGATCCGACTCCTACAATGAGCAGTTCTTC
CDR3: CATHRSDSYNEQFF

J: TRBJ2-1
size: once
D: NA
V: TRBV4-2
DNA: TGTGCCAGCAGCCAAGTGACGGGGGGCCTCTACAATGAGCAGTTCTTC
CDR3: CASSQVTGGLYNEQFF

J: TRBJ2-5
size: NA
D: TRBD1
V: TRBV2
DNA: TGTGCCAGCAGTGGAGTTGGGACAGGGTCGGGGGAGACCCAGTACTTC
CDR3: CASSGVGTGSGETQYF

J: TRBJ1-1
size: few
D: NA
V: TRBV19
DNA: TGTGCCAGTAGTATGTACAGTATGAACACTGAAGCTTTCTTT
CDR3: CASSMYSMNTEAFF

J: TRBJ1-2
size: once
D: TRBD1
V: TRBV5-5
DNA: TGTGCCAGCAGCTTGGATGGCAGGGGGAACGAGGGCTACACCTTC
CDR3: CASSLDGRGNEGYTF

J: TRBJ1-5
size: NA
D: NA
V: TRBV5-6
DNA: TGTGCCAGCAGCTTACAGACAGGTTTAAGCAATCAGCCCCAGCATTTT
CDR3: CASSLQTGLSNQPQHF

J: TRBJ2-3
size: NA
D: TRBD2
V: TRBV3-1/TRBV3-2
DNA: TGTGCCAGCAGCCGTCCGGGACTAGCGGGAGCGGCAGATACGCAGTATTTT
CDR3: CASSRPGLAGAADTQYF

J: TRBJ2-1
size: NA
D: TRBD1
V: TRBV7-9
DNA: TGTGCCAGCAGCTCGGCACGGACAGGCTCCTACAATGAGCAGTTCTTC
CDR3: CASSSARTGSYNEQFF

J: TRBJ2-3
size: NA
D: TRBD2
V: TRBV7-2
DNA: TGTGCCAGCAGCCCCTACGGTCTAGCGGGAGGATCTAGCACAGATACGCAGTATTTT
CDR3: CASSPYGLAGGSSTDTQYF

J: TRBJ2-5
size: NA
D: TRBD2
V: TRBV19
DNA: TGTGCCAGTAGTATAGGGGGGGGAGAGACCCAGTACTTC
CDR3: CASSIGGGETQYF

J: TRBJ2-1
size: NA
D: TRBD2
V: TRBV5-4
DNA: TGTGCCAGCAGCCTTGACCGGGGGACTACGTGGAATGAGCAGTTCTTC
CDR3: CASSLDRGTTWNEQFF

J: TRBJ2-5
size: NA
D: TRBD1
V: TRBV9
DNA: TGTGCCAGCAGCGCACGTCCGGACAGGCAAGAGACCCAGTACTTC
CDR3: CASSARPDRQETQYF

J: TRBJ2-2
size: NA
D: TRBD2
V: TRBV5-1
DNA: TGCGCCAGCAGCTTAAGGACTAGTTCATTCTCCACCGGGGAGCTGTTTTTT
CDR3: CASSLRTSSFSTGELFF

J: TRBJ2-7
size: NA
D: NA
V: TRBV7-9
DNA: TGTGCCAGCAGCTTAGCGGGAGTTGCCTACGAGCAGTACTTC
CDR3: CASSLAGVAYEQYF

J: TRBJ1-3
size: few
D: NA
V: TRBV30
DNA: TGTGCCTGGAGTGTAACCAGGGCTCGAAACACCATATATTTT
CDR3: CAWSVTRARNTIYF

J: TRBJ2-1
size: NA
D: TRBD2
V: TRBV15
DNA: TGTGCCACCAGCAGAGATTTAGCGGGAGGGCCCTACAATGAGCAGTTCTTC
CDR3: CATSRDLAGGPYNEQFF

J: TRBJ1-2
size: NA
D: TRBD1
V: TRBV5-1
DNA: TGCGCCAGCAGCTTGCCCCCTGACAGGGGCTATGACTACACCTTC
CDR3: CASSLPPDRGYDYTF

J: TRBJ2-1
size: NA
D: TRBD2
V: TRBV6-1
DNA: TGTGCCAGCAGTGGTTTAGCGGGAGGGGGGTACAATGAGCAGTTCTTC
CDR3: CASSGLAGGGYNEQFF

J: TRBJ2-7
size: NA
D: NA
V: TRBV6-5
DNA: TGTGCCAGCAGGTCGCCGGGGAGGCCCAACGAGCAGTACTTC
CDR3: CASRSPGRPNEQYF

J: TRBJ2-1
size: NA
D: NA
V: TRBV28
DNA: TGTGCCAGCAGTTTTCTGTCTAGCGGGCCTCTACAGGGGAATGAGCAGTTCTTC
CDR3: CASSFLSSGPLQGNEQFF

J: TRBJ1-6
size: NA
D: TRBD1
V: TRBV6-5
DNA: TGTGCCAGCAGTCGGGACAGGGGTAATTCACCCCTCCACTTT
CDR3: CASSRDRGNSPLHF

J: TRBJ1-1
size: NA
D: NA
V: TRBV28
DNA: TGTGCCAGCAGTTTATACGGGAACACTGAAGCTTTCTTT
CDR3: CASSLYGNTEAFF

J: TRBJ1-6
size: NA
D: NA
V: TRBV6-5
DNA: TGTGCCAGCACTCGGGACACCCTTGGCTCACCCCTCCACTTT
CDR3: CASTRDTLGSPLHF

J: TRBJ2-7
size: once
D: NA
V: TRBV4-3
DNA: TGCGCCAGCAGCCAAGATCTGCAGGGTCTTCCCTACGAGCAGTACTTC
CDR3: CASSQDLQGLPYEQYF

J: TRBJ2-1
size: NA
D: NA
V: TRBV2
DNA: TGTGCCAGCAGTGAACGGGGGAATAACTACAATGAGCAGTTCTTC
CDR3: CASSERGNNYNEQFF